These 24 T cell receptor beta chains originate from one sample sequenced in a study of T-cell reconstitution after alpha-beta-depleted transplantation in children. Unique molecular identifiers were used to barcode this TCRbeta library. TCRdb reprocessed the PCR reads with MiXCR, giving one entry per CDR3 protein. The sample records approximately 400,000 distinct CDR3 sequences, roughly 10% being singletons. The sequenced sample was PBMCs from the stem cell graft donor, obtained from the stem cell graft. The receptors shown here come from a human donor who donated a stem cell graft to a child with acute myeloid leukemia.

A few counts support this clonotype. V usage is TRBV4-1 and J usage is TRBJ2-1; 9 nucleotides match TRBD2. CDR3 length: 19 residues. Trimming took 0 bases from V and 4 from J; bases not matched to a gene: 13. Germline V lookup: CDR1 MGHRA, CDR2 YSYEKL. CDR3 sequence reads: CASSQDRNVAGDLYNEQFF. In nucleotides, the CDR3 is TGCGCCAGCAGCCAAGATAGGAACGTAGCGGGGGACCTATACAATGAGCAGTTCTTC.

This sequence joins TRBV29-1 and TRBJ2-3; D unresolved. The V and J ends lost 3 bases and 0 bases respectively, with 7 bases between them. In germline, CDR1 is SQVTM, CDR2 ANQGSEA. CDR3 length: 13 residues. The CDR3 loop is CSVDKHSTDTQYF. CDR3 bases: TGCAGCGTTGATAAGCACAGCACAGATACGCAGTATTTT.

The CDR3 loop is CASSLSTGNYGYTF. The CDR3 region has the DNA TGCGCCAGCAGCTTGAGTACAGGGAACTATGGCTACACCTTC. V is TRBV5-1 and J is TRBJ1-2, with D possibly being TRBD1 (6 bases). Germline V CDR1 and CDR2: SGHRS, YFSETQ. V lost 1 base and J lost 2, with 9 bases in between. This CDR3 has 14 residues.

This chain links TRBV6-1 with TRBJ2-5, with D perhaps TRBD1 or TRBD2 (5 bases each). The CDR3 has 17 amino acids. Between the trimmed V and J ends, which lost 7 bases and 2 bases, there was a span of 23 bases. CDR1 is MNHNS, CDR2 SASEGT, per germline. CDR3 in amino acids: CASTSPGPRSGQETQYF. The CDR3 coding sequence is TGTGCCAGCACCTCACCGGGACCCAGGTCAGGACAAGAGACCCAGTACTTC.

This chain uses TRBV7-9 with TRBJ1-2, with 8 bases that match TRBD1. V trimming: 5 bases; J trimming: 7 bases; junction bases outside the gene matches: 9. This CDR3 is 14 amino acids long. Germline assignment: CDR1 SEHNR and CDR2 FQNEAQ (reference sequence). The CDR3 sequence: CASSPRTGSVGYTF. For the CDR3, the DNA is TGTGCCAGCAGCCCGAGGACAGGGTCGGTTGGCTACACCTTC.

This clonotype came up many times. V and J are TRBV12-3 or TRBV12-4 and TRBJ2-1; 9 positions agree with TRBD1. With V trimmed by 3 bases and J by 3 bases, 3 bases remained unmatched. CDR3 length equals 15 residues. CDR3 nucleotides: TGTGCCAGCAGTTTGGACAGGGGAAGCTACAATGAGCAGTTCTTC. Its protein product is CASSLDRGSYNEQFF.

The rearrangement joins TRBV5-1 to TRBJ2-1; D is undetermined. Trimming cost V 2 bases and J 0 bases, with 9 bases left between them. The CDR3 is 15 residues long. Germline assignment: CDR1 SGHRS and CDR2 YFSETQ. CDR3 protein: CASSFGTSSYNEQFF. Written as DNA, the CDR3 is TGCGCCAGCAGCTTCGGCACGAGCTCCTACAATGAGCAGTTCTTC.

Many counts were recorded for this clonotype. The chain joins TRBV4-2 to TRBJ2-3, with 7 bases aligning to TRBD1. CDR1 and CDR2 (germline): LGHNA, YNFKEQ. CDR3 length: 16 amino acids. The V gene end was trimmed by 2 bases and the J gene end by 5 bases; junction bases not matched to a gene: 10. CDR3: CASSQLKTGTLDTQYF. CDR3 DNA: TGTGCCAGCAGCCAACTTAAGACAGGGACCCTAGATACGCAGTATTTT.

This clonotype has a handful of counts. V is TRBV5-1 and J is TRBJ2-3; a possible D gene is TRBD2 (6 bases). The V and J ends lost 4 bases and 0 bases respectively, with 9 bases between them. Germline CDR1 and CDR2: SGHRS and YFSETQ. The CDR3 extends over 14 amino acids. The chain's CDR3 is CASSRLASTDTQYF. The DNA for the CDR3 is TGCGCCAGCAGCCGGCTAGCGAGCACAGATACGCAGTATTTT.

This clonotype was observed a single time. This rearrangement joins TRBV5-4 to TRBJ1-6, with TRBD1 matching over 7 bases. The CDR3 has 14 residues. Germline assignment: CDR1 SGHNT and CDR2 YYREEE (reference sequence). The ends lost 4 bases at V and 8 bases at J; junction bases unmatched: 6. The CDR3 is CASSMQGDHSPLHF. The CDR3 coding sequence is TGTGCCAGCAGCATGCAGGGGGACCATTCACCCCTCCACTTT.

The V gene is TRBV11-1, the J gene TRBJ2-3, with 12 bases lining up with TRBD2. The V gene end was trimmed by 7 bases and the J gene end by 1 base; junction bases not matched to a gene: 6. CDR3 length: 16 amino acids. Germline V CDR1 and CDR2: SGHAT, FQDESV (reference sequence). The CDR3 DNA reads TGTGCCAGCAAAGGACTAGCGGGAAGTCGCACAGATACGCAGTATTTT. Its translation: CASKGLAGSRTDTQYF.

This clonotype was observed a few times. CDR3 in amino acids: CASSQLGQSTDTQYF. The CDR3 region has the DNA TGCGCCAGCAGCCAGCTAGGCCAAAGCACAGATACGCAGTATTTT. The rearrangement links TRBV5-1 to TRBJ2-3; D not resolved. From germline, CDR1 is SGHRS and CDR2 YFSETQ. CDR3 length equals 15 residues. V was cut by 4 bases and J by 0 bases, with 12 bases left in between.

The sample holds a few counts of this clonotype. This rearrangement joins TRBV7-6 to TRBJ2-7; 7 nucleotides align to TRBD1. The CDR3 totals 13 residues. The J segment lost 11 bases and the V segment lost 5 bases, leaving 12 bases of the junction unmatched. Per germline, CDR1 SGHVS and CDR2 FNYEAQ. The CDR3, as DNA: TGTGCCAGCAGCCCTTTAATAGGGGGCGCCAAGTACGTC. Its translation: CASSPLIGGAKYV.

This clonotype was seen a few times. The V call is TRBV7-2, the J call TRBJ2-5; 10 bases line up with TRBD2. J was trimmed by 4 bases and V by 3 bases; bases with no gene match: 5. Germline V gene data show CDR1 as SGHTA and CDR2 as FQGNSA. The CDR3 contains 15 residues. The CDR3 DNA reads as TGTGCCAGCAGCTTTGGAAGCGGGAGGGGAGAGACCCAGTACTTC. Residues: CASSFGSGRGETQYF.

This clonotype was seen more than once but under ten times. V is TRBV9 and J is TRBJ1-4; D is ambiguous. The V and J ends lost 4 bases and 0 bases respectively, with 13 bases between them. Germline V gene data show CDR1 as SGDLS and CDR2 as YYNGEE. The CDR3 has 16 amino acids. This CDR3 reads CASSKRTEATNEKLFF. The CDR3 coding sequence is TGTGCCAGCAGCAAAAGGACGGAGGCAACTAATGAAAAACTGTTTTTT.

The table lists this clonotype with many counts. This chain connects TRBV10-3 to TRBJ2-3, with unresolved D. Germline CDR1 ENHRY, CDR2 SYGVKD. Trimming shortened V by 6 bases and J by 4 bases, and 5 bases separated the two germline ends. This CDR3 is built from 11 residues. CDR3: CAISSSDTQYF. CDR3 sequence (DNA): TGTGCCATCAGCAGCTCAGATACGCAGTATTTT.

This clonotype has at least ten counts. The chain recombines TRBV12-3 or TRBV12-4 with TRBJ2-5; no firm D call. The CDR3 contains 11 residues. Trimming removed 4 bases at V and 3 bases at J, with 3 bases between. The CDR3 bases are TGTGCCAGCAGTTATGAAGAGACCCAGTACTTC. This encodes CASSYEETQYF.

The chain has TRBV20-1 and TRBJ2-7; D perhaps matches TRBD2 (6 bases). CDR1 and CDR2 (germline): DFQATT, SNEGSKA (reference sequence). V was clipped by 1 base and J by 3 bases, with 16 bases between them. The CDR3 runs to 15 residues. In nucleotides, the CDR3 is TGCAGTGCTAGAGCCCAGACTAGGTATAGCTACGAGCAGTACTTC. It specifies CSARAQTRYSYEQYF.

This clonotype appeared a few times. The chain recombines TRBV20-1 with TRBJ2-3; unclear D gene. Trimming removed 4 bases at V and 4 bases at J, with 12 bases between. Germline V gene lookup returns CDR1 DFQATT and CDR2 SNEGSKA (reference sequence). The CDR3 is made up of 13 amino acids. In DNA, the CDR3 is TGCAGTGCTACACTCCTCCTCGCAGATACGCAGTATTTT. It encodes CSATLLLADTQYF.

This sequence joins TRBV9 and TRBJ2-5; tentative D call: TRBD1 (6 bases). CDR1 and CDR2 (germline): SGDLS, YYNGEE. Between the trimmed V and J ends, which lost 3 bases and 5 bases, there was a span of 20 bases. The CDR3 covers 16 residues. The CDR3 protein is CASSARPNRAGETQYF. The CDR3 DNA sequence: TGTGCCAGCAGCGCCAGACCCAACAGGGCTGGGGAGACCCAGTACTTC.

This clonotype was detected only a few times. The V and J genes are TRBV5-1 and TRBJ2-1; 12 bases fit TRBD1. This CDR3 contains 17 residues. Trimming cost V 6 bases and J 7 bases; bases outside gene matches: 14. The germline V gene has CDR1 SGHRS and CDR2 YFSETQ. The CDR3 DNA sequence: TGCGCCAGCATCGAAAGACCGGGACAGGGGGCAGGTAATGAGCAGTTCTTC. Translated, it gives CASIERPGQGAGNEQFF.

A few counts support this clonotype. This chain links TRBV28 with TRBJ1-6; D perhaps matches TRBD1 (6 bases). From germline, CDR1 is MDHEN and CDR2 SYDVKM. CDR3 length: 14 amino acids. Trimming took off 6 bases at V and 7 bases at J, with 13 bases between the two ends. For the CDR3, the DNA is TGTGCCAGCAGCTCAGGACAGATGAATTCACCCCTCCACTTT. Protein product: CASSSGQMNSPLHF.

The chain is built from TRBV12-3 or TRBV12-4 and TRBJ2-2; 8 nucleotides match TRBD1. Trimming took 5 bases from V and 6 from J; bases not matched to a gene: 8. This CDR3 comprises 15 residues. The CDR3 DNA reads TGTGCCAGCAGTCGTCCCGGGACAGGCCCCGGGGAGCTGTTTTTT. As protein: CASSRPGTGPGELFF.

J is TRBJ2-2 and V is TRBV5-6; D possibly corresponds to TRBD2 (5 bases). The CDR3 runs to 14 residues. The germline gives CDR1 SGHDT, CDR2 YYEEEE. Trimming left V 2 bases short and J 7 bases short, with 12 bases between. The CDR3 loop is CASSLGSRFGELFF. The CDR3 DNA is TGTGCCAGCAGCTTAGGGAGTCGTTTCGGGGAGCTGTTTTTT.